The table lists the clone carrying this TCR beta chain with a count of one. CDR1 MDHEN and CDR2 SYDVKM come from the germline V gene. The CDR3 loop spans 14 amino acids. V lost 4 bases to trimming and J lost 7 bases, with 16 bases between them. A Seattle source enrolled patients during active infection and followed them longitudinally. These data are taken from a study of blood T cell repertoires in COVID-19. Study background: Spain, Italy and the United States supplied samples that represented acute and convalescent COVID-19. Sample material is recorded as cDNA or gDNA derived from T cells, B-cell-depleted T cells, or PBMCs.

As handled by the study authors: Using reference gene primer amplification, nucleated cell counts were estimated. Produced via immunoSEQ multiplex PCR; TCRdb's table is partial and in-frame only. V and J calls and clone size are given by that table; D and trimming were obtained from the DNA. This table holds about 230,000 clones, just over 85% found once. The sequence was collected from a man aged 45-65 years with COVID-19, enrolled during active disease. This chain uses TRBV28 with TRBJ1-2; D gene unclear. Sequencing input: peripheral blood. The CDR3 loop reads CASSSTFWRSGYTF. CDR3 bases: TGTGCCAGCAGTTCGACCTTCTGGCGGAGTGGCTACACCTTC.